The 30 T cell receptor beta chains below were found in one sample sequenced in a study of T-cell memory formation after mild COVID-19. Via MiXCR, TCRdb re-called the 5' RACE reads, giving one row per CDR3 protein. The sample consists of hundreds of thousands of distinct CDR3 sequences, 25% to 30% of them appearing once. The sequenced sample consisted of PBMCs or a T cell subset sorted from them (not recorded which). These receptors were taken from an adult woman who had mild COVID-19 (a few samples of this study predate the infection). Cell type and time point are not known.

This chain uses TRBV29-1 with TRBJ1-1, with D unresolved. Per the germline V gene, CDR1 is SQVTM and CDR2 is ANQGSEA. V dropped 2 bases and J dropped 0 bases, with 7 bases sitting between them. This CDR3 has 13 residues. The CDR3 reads CSVERRMNTEAFF. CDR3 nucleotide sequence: TGCAGCGTTGAACGGAGAATGAACACTGAAGCTTTCTTT.

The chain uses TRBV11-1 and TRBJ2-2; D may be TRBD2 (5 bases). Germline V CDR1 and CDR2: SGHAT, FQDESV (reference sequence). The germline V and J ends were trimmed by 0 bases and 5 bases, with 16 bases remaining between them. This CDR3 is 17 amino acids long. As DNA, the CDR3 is TGTGCCAGCAGCTTAGCGCTCGGCCCACGGAGGACCGGGGAGCTGTTTTTT. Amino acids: CASSLALGPRRTGELFF.

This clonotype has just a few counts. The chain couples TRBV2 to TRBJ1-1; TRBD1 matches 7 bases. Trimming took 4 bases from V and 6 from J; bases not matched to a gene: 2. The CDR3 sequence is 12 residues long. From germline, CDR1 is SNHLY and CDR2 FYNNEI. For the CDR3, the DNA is TGTGCCAGCAGTGGGGACAGTTCTGAAGCTTTCTTT. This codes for CASSGDSSEAFF.

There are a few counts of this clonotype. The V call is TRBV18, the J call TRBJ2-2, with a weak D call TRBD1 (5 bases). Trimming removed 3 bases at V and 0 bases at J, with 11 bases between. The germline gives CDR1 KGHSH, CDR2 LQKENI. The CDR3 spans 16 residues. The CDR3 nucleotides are TGTGCCAGCTCACCGGGGCAATTCGCGAACACCGGGGAGCTGTTTTTT. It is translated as CASSPGQFANTGELFF.

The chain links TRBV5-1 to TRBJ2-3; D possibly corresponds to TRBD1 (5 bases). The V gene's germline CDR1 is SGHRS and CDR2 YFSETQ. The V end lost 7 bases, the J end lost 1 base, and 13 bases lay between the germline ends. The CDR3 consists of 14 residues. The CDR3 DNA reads TGCGCCAGCTGTAGACAGTTCGGCACAGATACGCAGTATTTT. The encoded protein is CASCRQFGTDTQYF.

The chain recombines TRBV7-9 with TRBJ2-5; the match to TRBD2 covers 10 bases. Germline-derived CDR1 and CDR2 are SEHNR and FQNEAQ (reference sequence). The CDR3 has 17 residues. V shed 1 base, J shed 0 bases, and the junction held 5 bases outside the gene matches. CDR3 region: CASSLGASGGNQETQYF. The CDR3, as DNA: TGTGCCAGCAGCTTAGGGGCTAGCGGGGGAAACCAAGAGACCCAGTACTTC.

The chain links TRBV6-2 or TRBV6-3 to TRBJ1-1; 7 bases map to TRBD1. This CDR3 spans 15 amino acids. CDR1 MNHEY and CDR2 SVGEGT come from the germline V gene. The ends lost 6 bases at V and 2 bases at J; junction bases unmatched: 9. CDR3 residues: CASRYRGLGNTEAFF. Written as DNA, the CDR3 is TGTGCCAGCAGATACAGGGGACTGGGAAACACTGAAGCTTTCTTT.

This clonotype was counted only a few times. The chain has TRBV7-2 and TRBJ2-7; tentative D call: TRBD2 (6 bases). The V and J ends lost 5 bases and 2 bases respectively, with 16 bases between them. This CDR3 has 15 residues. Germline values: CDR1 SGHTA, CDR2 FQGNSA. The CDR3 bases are TGTGCCAGCAGCCTCGGGGTAGCGGCAACCTACGAGCAGTACTTC. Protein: CASSLGVAATYEQYF.

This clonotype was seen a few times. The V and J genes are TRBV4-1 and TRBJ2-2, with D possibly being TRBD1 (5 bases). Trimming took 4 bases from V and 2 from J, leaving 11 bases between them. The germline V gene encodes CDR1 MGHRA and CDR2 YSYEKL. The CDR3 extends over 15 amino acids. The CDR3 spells CASSPRQSNTGELFF. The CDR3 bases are TGCGCCAGCAGCCCAAGACAGAGCAACACCGGGGAGCTGTTTTTT.

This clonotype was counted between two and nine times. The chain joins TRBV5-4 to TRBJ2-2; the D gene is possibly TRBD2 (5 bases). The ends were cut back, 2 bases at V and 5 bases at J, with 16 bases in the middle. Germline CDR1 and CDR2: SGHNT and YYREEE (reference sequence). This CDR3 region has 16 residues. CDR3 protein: CASSFKLVGGTGELFF. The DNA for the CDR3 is TGTGCCAGCAGCTTTAAACTGGTAGGAGGTACCGGGGAGCTGTTTTTT.

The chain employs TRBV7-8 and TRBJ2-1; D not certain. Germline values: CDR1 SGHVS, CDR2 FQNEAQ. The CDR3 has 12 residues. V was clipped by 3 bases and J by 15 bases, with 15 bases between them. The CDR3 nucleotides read TGTGCCAGCAGCTTCGATGATCCCGTGCGGTTCTTC. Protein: CASSFDDPVRFF. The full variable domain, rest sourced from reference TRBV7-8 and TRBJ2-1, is GAGVSQSPRYKVAKRGQDVALRCDPISGHVSLFWYQQALGQGPEFLTYFQNEAQLDKSGLPSDRFFAERPEGSVSTLKIQRTQQEDSAVYLCASSFDDPVRFFGPGTRLTVL.

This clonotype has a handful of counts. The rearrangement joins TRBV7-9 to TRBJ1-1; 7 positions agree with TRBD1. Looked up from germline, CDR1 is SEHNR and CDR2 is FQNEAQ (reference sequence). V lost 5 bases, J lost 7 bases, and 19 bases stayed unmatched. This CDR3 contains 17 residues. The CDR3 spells CASSPISRGPREGEAFF. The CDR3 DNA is TGTGCCAGCAGCCCCATTTCGAGGGGGCCGAGGGAGGGTGAAGCTTTCTTT.

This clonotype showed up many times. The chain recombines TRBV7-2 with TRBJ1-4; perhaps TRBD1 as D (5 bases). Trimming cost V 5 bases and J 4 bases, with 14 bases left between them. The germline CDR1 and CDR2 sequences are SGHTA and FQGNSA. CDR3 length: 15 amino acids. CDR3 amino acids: CASSALQVLNEKLFF. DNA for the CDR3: TGTGCCAGCAGCGCTCTACAGGTCCTTAATGAAAAACTGTTTTTT.

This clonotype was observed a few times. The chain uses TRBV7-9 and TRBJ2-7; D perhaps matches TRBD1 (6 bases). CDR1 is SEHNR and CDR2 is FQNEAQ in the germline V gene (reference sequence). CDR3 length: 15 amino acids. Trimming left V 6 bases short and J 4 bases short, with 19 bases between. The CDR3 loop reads CASRPEQGIKYEQYF. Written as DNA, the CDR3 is TGTGCCAGCAGGCCTGAGCAGGGGATAAAGTACGAGCAGTACTTC.

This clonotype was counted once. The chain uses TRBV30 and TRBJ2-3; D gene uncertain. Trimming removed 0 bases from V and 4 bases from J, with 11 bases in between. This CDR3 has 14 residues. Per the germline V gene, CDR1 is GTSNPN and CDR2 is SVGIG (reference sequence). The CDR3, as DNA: TGTGCCTGGAGTGTTCTCCTAGTGGCAGATACGCAGTATTTT. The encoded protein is CAWSVLLVADTQYF.

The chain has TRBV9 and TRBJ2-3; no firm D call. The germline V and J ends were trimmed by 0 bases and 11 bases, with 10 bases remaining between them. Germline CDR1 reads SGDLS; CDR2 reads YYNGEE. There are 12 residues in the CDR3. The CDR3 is CASSVDLGLQYF. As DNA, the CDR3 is TGTGCCAGCAGCGTAGATTTGGGGTTGCAGTATTTT.

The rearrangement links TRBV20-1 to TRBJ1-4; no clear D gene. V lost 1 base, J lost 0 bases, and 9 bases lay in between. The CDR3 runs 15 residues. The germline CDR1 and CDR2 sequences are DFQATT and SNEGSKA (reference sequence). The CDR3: CSARARTATNEKLFF. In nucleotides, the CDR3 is TGCAGTGCTAGAGCGCGGACCGCAACTAATGAAAAACTGTTTTTT.

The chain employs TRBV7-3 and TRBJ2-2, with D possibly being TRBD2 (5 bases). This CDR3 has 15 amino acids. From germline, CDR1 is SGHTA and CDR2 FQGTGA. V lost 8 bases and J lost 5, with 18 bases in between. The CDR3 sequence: CASASRLAGTGELFF. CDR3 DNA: TGTGCCAGCGCTTCGAGGCTAGCCGGAACCGGGGAGCTGTTTTTT.

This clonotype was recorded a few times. The CDR3, as DNA: TGTGCCACCAGCCGAGGACTAGCGGGAGGTTACGAGCAGTACTTC. The encoded protein is CATSRGLAGGYEQYF. The chain combines TRBV15 with TRBJ2-7; 14 bases are shared with TRBD2. Trimming removed 5 bases from V and 4 bases from J; junction bases left unmatched: 4. In germline, CDR1 is LNHNV, CDR2 YYDKDF (reference sequence). This CDR3 is 15 amino acids long. The full variable domain, with the rest looked up from reference TRBV15 and TRBJ2-7, is DAMVIQNPRYQVTQFGKPVTLSCSQTLNHNVMYWYQQKSSQAPKLLFHYYDKDFNNEADTPDNFQSRRPNTSFCFLDIRSPGLGDTAMYLCATSRGLAGGYEQYFGPGTRLTVT.

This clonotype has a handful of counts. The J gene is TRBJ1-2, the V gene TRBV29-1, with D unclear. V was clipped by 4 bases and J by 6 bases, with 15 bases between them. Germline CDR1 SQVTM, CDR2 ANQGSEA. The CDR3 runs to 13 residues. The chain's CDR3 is CSVVKDSENGYTF. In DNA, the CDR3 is TGCAGCGTTGTAAAGGACTCGGAAAATGGCTACACCTTC.

Here the CDR3 reads CASNPDLANSPLHF. CDR3 coding DNA: TGTGCCAGCAACCCCGACCTCGCTAATTCACCCCTCCACTTT. This rearrangement joins TRBV2 to TRBJ1-6; unclear D gene. The CDR3 has 14 residues. Trimming stripped 7 bases from V and 6 bases from J, with 13 bases between. CDR1 SNHLY and CDR2 FYNNEI come from the germline V gene.

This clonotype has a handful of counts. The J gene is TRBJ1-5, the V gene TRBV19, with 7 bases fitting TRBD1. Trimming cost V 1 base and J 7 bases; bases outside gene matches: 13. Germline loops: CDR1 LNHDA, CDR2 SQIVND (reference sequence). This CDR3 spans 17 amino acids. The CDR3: CASSIVSTGVRWQPQHF. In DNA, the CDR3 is TGTGCCAGTAGTATAGTTTCCACAGGGGTTAGGTGGCAGCCCCAGCATTTT.

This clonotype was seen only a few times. This chain's CDR3 is CASSWTSGGRNTQYF. The CDR3 nucleotides read TGCGCCAGCAGCTGGACTAGCGGGGGGCGGAATACGCAGTATTTT. This chain uses TRBV5-1 with TRBJ2-3; 14 positions agree with TRBD2. The germline gives CDR1 SGHRS, CDR2 YFSETQ. V was pared by 3 bases and J by 7 bases, with 4 bases of the junction left unmatched. CDR3 size: 15 residues.

DNA of the CDR3: TGTGCCAGCAGTTTCGGAGGGGGCAACTATGGCTACACCTTC. This gives the protein CASSFGGGNYGYTF. J is TRBJ1-2 and V is TRBV12-3 or TRBV12-4; 7 nucleotides agree with TRBD1. The V and J ends lost 3 bases and 2 bases, in that order; junction bases with no gene match: 3. This CDR3 is 14 amino acids long.

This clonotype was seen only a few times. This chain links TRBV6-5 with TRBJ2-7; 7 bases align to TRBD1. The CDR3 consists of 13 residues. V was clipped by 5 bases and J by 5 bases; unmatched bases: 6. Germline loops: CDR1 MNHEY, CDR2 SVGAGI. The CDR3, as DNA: TGTGCCAGCAGTCGGATAACAGGGGACGAGCAGTACTTC. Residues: CASSRITGDEQYF.

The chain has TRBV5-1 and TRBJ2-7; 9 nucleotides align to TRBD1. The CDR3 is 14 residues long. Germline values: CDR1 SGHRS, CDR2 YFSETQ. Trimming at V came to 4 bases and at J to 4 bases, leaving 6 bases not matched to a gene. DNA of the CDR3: TGCGCCAGCAGCCTCGGACAGGGGAGGTACGAGCAGTACTTC. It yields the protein CASSLGQGRYEQYF.

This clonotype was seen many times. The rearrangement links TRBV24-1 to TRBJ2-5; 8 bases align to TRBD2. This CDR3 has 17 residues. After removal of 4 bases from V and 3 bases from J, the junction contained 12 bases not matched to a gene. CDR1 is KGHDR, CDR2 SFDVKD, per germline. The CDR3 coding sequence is TGTGCCACCAGTGACCACCCAGGGCGAGCGGGAGAAGAGACCCAGTACTTC. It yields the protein CATSDHPGRAGEETQYF.

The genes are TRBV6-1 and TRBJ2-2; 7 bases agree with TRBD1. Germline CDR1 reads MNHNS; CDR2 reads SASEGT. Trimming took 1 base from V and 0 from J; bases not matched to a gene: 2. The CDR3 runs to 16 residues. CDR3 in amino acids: CASSEGGQTNTGELFF. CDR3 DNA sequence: TGTGCCAGCAGTGAAGGGGGACAGACGAACACCGGGGAGCTGTTTTTT.

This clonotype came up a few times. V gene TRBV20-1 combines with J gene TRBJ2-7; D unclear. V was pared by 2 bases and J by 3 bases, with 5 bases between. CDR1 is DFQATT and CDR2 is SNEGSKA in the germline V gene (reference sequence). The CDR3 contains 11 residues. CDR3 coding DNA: TGCAGTGCTAGAAGGGTCTACGAGCAGTACTTC. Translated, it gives CSARRVYEQYF.

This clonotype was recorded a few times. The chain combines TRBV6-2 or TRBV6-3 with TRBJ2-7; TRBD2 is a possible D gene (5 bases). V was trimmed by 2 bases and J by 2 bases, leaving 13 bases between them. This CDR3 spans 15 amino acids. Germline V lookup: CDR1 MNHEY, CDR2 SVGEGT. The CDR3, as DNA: TGTGCCAGCAGTTACGAAAAGCGGAGCACCTACGAGCAGTACTTC. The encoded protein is CASSYEKRSTYEQYF.